A single sample is the source of the 20 T cell receptor beta chains below, sequenced in a study of tumor-infiltrating lymphocytes in oesophageal squamous cell carcinoma. One entry per CDR3 protein, called by TCRdb with MiXCR from the PCR reads. The sample lists 15,000 to 25,000 distinct CDR3 sequences; around two fifths were seen once. The source material was esophageal tumor tissue. The receptors here all came from a male donor with esophageal squamous cell carcinoma.

The chain employs TRBV14 and TRBJ2-3, with D perhaps matching TRBD2 (6 bases). V gave up 3 bases and J gave up 6 bases, with 10 bases separating them. CDR3 size: 13 residues. Germline V gene sequence: CDR1 SGHDN, CDR2 FVKESK. The DNA of the CDR3 is TGTGCCAGCAGCCAGCAGGAGGGGGATACGCAGTATTTT. Protein sequence: CASSQQEGDTQYF. Using reference TRBV14 and TRBJ2-3 for the parts outside the CDR3, the full variable domain is EAGVTQFPSHSVIEKGQTVTLRCDPISGHDNLYWYRRVMGKEIKFLLHFVKESKQDESGMPNNRFLAERTGGTYSTLKVQPAELEDSGVYFCASSQQEGDTQYFGPGTRLTVL.

This clonotype was seen at least ten times. V and J are TRBV7-2 and TRBJ2-2; D unresolved. Per germline, CDR1 SGHTA and CDR2 FQGNSA. This CDR3 region has 13 residues. Trimming removed 0 bases from V and 6 bases from J, with 5 bases in between. The CDR3 is CASSLAIAGELFF. The CDR3, as DNA: TGTGCCAGCAGCTTAGCGATCGCCGGGGAGCTGTTTTTT.

This clonotype was recorded at least ten times. CDR3 sequence reads: CASSWVRGTGELFF. DNA of the CDR3: TGTGCCAGCAGCTGGGTCCGGGGGACCGGGGAGCTGTTTTTT. The chain employs TRBV13 and TRBJ2-2; perhaps TRBD2 as D (6 bases). This CDR3 is built from 14 residues. CDR1 and CDR2 (germline): PRHDT, FYEKMQ (reference sequence). V lost 4 bases and J lost 5, with 11 bases in between.

Comments on this clonotype: Since no conserved phenylalanine or tryptophan closes the CDR3, a read error is the likely cause. The DNA is omitted, as the CDR3 cannot be located on it reliably, and the CDR3 follows TCRdb's listing. The chain couples TRBV7-7 to TRBJ2-6; the table's D call, TRBD2, has no DNA check behind it. With termini counted, the CDR3 has 20 amino acids. Germline CDR1 SSHAT, CDR2 FNYEAQ (reference sequence). The CDR3 protein is CASSLVRTSGGLYNEQFFGA.

Comments on this clonotype: A junction boundary mismatches the germline segment, possibly from a read error. The chain recombines TRBV7-6 with TRBJ1-6; unclear D gene. Per germline, CDR1 SGHVS and CDR2 FNYEAQ. CDR3 length: 15 residues. Written as DNA, the CDR3 is TGTGCCAGCAGCGTCTCTAGCGGGCTCTACTACGAGCAGTACTTT. This sequence encodes CASSVSSGLYYEQYF.

Details on this clonotype: A much larger clone sits a single nucleotide away, making a read error possible. J is TRBJ2-4 and V is TRBV14; D is uncertain. The J call may be faulty, since TRBJ2-1 better matches the DNA end. CDR3 size: 12 residues. Germline V gene sequence: CDR1 SGHDN, CDR2 FVKESK. CDR3 loop: CASSQVRDEQFF. The CDR3 nucleotides read TGTGCCAGCAGCCAAGTTCGCGACGAGCAGTTCTTC.

This clonotype is medium-sized (0.01 to 0.1%). The rearrangement links TRBV7-8 to TRBJ2-5, with unresolved D. The length of the CDR3 is 14 residues. The germline V and J ends were trimmed by 1 base and 5 bases, with 11 bases remaining between them. Germline V gives CDR1 SGHVS, CDR2 FQNEAQ. The CDR3 region has the DNA TGTGCCAGCAGCTTAGTTCTGGGCGAGGAGACCCAGTACTTC. Translation gives CASSLVLGEETQYF.

The V call is TRBV7-3, the J call TRBJ2-5, with 9 bases identical to TRBD1. From germline, CDR1 is SGHTA and CDR2 FQGTGA. The CDR3 sequence is 14 residues long. The J segment lost 5 bases and the V segment lost 5 bases, leaving 6 bases of the junction unmatched. This chain's CDR3 is CASSLQGAGETQYF. In nucleotides, the CDR3 is TGTGCCAGCAGCCTACAGGGGGCTGGGGAGACCCAGTACTTC.

As to this clonotype: One end of the junction is discordant with germline, which a read error may explain. V gene TRBV7-7 combines with J gene TRBJ2-5; weak D call: TRBD2 (6 bases). The J call may be incorrect, as the DNA end agrees better with TRBJ2-1. CDR3 size: 13 residues. The germline gives CDR1 SSHAT, CDR2 FNYEAQ (reference sequence). DNA for the CDR3: TGTGCTAGCAGCCTCACCGGGACTGGGGAGCAGTTCTTC. It encodes CASSLTGTGEQFF.

This clonotype appeared many times. A junction end diverges from the germline sequence, so it may reflect a read error. The chain carries TRBV6-1 and TRBJ2-3; D is unclear. This CDR3 has 14 amino acids. Germline lookup yields CDR1 MNHNS and CDR2 SASEGT. CDR3 loop: CASTEAVFADTQYF. The CDR3 nucleotides are TGTGCCAGCACTGAAGCCGTTTTTGCAGATACGCAGTATTTT.

About this clonotype: Since no conserved phenylalanine or tryptophan closes the CDR3, a read error is the likely cause. No DNA is shown, since the ends of the CDR3 on it are uncertain; the CDR3 is the one TCRdb lists. This chain connects TRBV11-2 to TRBJ2-7; TRBD2, the table's D call, was not compared with the DNA. 8 amino acids form the CDR3, both terminal residues included. CDR1 and CDR2 (germline): SGHAT, FQNNGV. The CDR3: CASSWASG.

Concerning this clonotype: This likely comes from a read error, as the CDR3 has no conserved phenylalanine or tryptophan at its end. It is unclear where the CDR3 begins or ends on the DNA, so no DNA is shown, and the CDR3 is as TCRdb lists it. The chain has TRBV7-6 and TRBJ1-1. CDR1 SGHVS and CDR2 FNYEAQ come from the germline V gene. The CDR3 totals 19 residues, both ends included. The CDR3 loop is CASSLRHPAGDSASSTSAP.

The rearrangement joins TRBV2 to TRBJ2-5, with 11 positions matching TRBD1. The germline gives CDR1 SNHLY, CDR2 FYNNEI. This CDR3 comprises 15 residues. V lost 5 bases and J lost 1; bases outside the gene matches: 3. The CDR3 region is CASSPDRGPQETQYF. In DNA, the CDR3 is TGTGCCAGCAGTCCGGACAGGGGGCCCCAAGAGACCCAGTACTTC.

V is TRBV7-2 and J is TRBJ2-7, with 11 positions matching TRBD2. The DNA matches TRBJ2-1 better at its end, which makes the J call doubtful. The germline gives CDR1 SGHTA, CDR2 FQGNSA. This CDR3 is built from 15 residues. The CDR3 reads CASNQVAGGGGEQFF. DNA of the CDR3: TGTGCCAGCAACCAAGTAGCGGGAGGGGGGGGTGAGCAGTTCTTC.

By share of the sample, this clonotype is large. The chain links TRBV11-3 to TRBJ2-3; 8 bases align to TRBD1. Germline CDR1 SGHNT, CDR2 YENEEA. This CDR3 is 15 amino acids long. V gave up 2 bases and J gave up 4 bases; unmatched junction bases: 5. The CDR3 loop is CASSLPRTGPDTQYF. The DNA of the CDR3 is TGTGCCAGCAGCTTACCACGGACAGGGCCAGATACGCAGTATTTT.

This chain connects TRBV7-8 to TRBJ2-5; perhaps TRBD1 as D (5 bases). V was pared by 2 bases and J by 1 base, with 8 bases between. The CDR3 spans 14 residues. Germline V CDR1 and CDR2: SGHVS, FQNEAQ. This chain's CDR3 is CASSLTGPQETQYF. DNA for the CDR3: TGTGCCAGCAGCTTAACAGGCCCCCAAGAGACCCAGTACTTC.

CDR3 bases: TGTGCCAGCAGCTTAGGGGGACAGGGGAACACCGGGGAGCTGTTTTTT. Amino acid sequence: CASSLGGQGNTGELFF. V is TRBV7-2 and J is TRBJ2-2, with 9 bases lining up with TRBD1. V lost 1 base, J lost 1 base, and 1 base stayed unmatched. The V gene's germline CDR1 is SGHTA and CDR2 FQGNSA. The CDR3 length is 16 residues.

This clonotype was observed a few times. The chain employs TRBV11-2 and TRBJ2-7; D possibly matches TRBD1 or TRBD2 (6 bases each). The J call may not be correct, given that the DNA end is closer to TRBJ2-5. The CDR3 is made up of 14 amino acids. Germline assignment: CDR1 SGHAT and CDR2 FQNNGV. CDR3 sequence: CARGAGKMAETQYF. In DNA, the CDR3 is TGTGCCAGGGGGGCGGGAAAAATGGCGGAGACCCAGTACTTC.

This clonotype was seen more than once but under ten times. J is TRBJ1-1 and V is TRBV19, with D maybe TRBD1 (5 bases). Germline CDR1 reads LNHDA; CDR2 reads SQIVND (reference sequence). Trimming stripped 5 bases from V and 3 bases from J, with 16 bases between. The CDR3 covers 15 residues. Here the CDR3 DNA reads TGTGCCAGTAGTCCCCCAGAGGGGCGTTACACTGAAGCTTTCTTT. Protein sequence: CASSPPEGRYTEAFF.

The chain recombines TRBV7-8 with TRBJ2-1; TRBD2 matches 11 bases. Per germline, CDR1 SGHVS and CDR2 FQNEAQ. The CDR3 has 17 residues. Germline trimming cut 2 bases from V and 4 bases from J; bases unmatched to any gene: 7. CDR3 residues: CASSLRLAGGDYNEQFF. CDR3 nucleotides: TGTGCCAGCAGCTTAAGGCTAGCGGGAGGTGATTACAATGAGCAGTTCTTC.